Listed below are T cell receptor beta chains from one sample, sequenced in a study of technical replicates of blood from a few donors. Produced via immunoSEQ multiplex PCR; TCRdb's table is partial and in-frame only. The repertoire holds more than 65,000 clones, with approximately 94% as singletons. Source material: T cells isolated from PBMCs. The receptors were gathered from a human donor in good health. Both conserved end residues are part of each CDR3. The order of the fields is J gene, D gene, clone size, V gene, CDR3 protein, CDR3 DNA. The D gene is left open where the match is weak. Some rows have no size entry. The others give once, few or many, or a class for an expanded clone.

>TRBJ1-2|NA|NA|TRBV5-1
CASSYTASSNYGYTF
TGCGCCAGCAGCTATACAGCATCCTCTAACTATGGCTACACCTTC
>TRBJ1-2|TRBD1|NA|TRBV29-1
CSVQTGGDYGYTF
TGCAGCGTTCAGACAGGGGGTGACTATGGCTACACCTTC
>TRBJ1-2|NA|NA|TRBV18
CASSPSDRPYGYTF
TGTGCCAGCTCACCTAGCGACAGGCCCTATGGCTACACCTTC
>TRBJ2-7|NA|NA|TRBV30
CAWSVHGGLYEQYF
TGTGCCTGGAGTGTACACGGGGGGCTGTACGAGCAGTACTTC
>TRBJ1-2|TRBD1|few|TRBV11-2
CASSLVQGWNYGYTF
TGTGCCAGCAGCTTAGTACAGGGGTGGAACTATGGCTACACCTTC
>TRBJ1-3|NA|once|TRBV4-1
CASSPGGGLGNTIYF
TGCGCCAGCAGCCCCGGGGGAGGCCTGGGAAACACCATATATTTT
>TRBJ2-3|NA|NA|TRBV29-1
CSALQTDTDTQYF
TGCAGCGCTCTACAGACCGACACAGATACGCAGTATTTT
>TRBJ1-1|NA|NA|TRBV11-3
CASSLFRNTEAFF
TGTGCCAGCAGCTTATTCAGGAACACTGAAGCTTTCTTT
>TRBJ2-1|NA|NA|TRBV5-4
CASSLGGSSYNEQFF
TGTGCCAGCAGCTTAGGAGGGAGCTCCTACAATGAGCAGTTCTTC
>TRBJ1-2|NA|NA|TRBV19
CASTTPKAGGASFGYGYTF
TGTGCCAGTACAACCCCAAAGGCGGGGGGCGCTTCCTTCGGCTATGGCTACACCTTC
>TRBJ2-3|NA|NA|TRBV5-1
CASSLGGRTDTQYF
TGCGCCAGCAGCTTGGGAGGGAGAACAGATACGCAGTATTTT
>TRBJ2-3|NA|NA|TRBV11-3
CASSLGGAGPDTQYF
TGTGCCAGCAGCTTAGGGGGCGCAGGTCCAGATACGCAGTATTTT
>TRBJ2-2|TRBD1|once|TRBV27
CASSLSSRGRVMAGELFF
TGTGCCAGCAGTTTATCCTCCAGGGGGCGGGTAATGGCCGGGGAGCTGTTTTTT
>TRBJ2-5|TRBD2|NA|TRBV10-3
CAISEWLAGGQETQYF
TGTGCCATCAGTGAATGGCTAGCGGGAGGACAAGAGACCCAGTACTTC
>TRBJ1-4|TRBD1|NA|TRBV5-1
CASSGDRAPNEKLFF
TGCGCCAGCAGCGGGGACAGGGCTCCCAATGAAAAACTGTTTTTT
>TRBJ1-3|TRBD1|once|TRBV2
CARNGQESSGNTIYF
TGTGCCAGAAACGGACAGGAAAGCTCTGGAAACACCATATATTTT
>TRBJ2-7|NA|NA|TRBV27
CASSLSIMGKGFSYEQYF
TGTGCCAGCAGTTTATCGATAATGGGTAAGGGGTTCTCCTACGAGCAGTACTTC
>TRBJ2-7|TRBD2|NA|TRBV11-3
CASSPREREGRYEQYF
TGTGCCAGCAGCCCGCGCGAGCGGGAGGGCAGATACGAGCAGTACTTC
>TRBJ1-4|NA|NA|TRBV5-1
CASSQSNRSQKELFF
TGCGCCAGCAGCCAATCAAACAGATCCCAGAAGGAACTGTTTTTT
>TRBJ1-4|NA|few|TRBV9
CASSPHRTTPGEKLFF
TGTGCCAGCAGCCCACATCGGACAACCCCAGGGGAAAAACTGTTTTTT
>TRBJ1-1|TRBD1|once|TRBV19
CASQDRVAEAFF
TGTGCCAGCCAGGACAGGGTGGCTGAAGCTTTCTTT
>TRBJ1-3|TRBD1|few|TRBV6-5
CASSRQGISGNTIYF
TGTGCCAGCAGTCGACAGGGGATATCTGGAAACACCATATATTTT
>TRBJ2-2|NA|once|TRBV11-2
CASSSVITGELFF
TGTGCCAGCAGCTCGGTGATCACCGGGGAGCTGTTTTTT
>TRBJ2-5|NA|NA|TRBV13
CASSFYYGTGQETQYF
TGTGCCAGCAGCTTTTACTACGGGACTGGGCAAGAGACCCAGTACTTC
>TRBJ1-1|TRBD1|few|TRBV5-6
CASSLVDRDDTEAFF
TGTGCCAGCAGCTTGGTCGACAGGGACGACACTGAAGCTTTCTTT
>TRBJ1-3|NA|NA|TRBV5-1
CASSLDNSGNTIYF
TGCGCCAGCAGCTTGGACAACTCTGGAAACACCATATATTTT
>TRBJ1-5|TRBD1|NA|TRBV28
CASSSALPGQGNSNQPQHF
TGTGCCAGCAGTTCAGCCCTACCTGGACAGGGGAATAGCAATCAGCCCCAGCATTTT
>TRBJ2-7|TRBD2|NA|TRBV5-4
CASSLGGGYEQYF
TGTGCCAGCAGCTTGGGCGGGGGCTACGAGCAGTACTTC